This is a list of T cell receptor beta chains from one sample in a study of Ad26.COV2.S vaccination and SARS-CoV-2 variants. Some clones are missing from TCRdb's copy, which holds only in-frame ones; the method was immunoSEQ multiplex PCR. Among some 340,000 clones listed, roughly 80% were seen once. The sequencing here drew on peripheral blood, taken in a trial of Ad26.COV2.S vaccine versus placebo. All receptors derive from a person between 18 and 60 years old who received the Ad26.COV2.S COVID-19 vaccine or a placebo. Both conserved end residues are part of each CDR3. The D gene is left open where the match is weak. Some rows mark clone size as missing; the rest say once, few, many or name a class of expanded clone.

V gene	clone size	J gene	D gene	CDR3 DNA	CDR3 protein
TRBV6-5	-	TRBJ1-5	TRBD1	TGTGCCAGCAGCCCAAACAGGGGGGGACAGCCCCAGCATTTT	CASSPNRGGQPQHF
TRBV9	-	TRBJ2-4	-	TGTGCCAGCAGCGTAGGGGGGGATGTTGCCAAAAACATTCAGTACTTC	CASSVGGDVAKNIQYF
TRBV19	-	TRBJ1-3	-	TGTGCCAGTAGTATCCTCGGGATTGGAAACACCATATATTTT	CASSILGIGNTIYF
TRBV15	-	TRBJ2-3	-	TGTGCCACCAGCAGAGCGGGCCGCACTAGTAGCACAGATACGCAGTATTTT	CATSRAGRTSSTDTQYF
TRBV7-8	-	TRBJ2-7	-	TGTGCCAGCAGCTTAAGGGGCGGATACGAGCAGTACTTC	CASSLRGGYEQYF
TRBV7-9	-	TRBJ1-2	-	TGTGCCAGCAGCTTAGCAAGGACAGAAACGCCCTATGGCTACACCTTC	CASSLARTETPYGYTF
TRBV3-1/TRBV3-2	-	TRBJ1-2	-	TGTGCCAGCAGCCCGCATGGCAGGGAGGGGGGCTACACCTTC	CASSPHGREGGYTF
TRBV7-3	-	TRBJ2-1	TRBD2	TGTGCCAGCAGCCTCTCGGGGGGCTCCTACAATGAGCAGTTCTTC	CASSLSGGSYNEQFF
TRBV28	-	TRBJ1-1	-	TGTGCCAGCGAATCAGGGGTGGGGAACACTGAAGCTTTCTTT	CASESGVGNTEAFF
TRBV5-1	-	TRBJ2-5	-	TGCGCCAGCAGCTTGCAGGGCCAGGAGACCCAGTACTTC	CASSLQGQETQYF
TRBV5-4	-	TRBJ2-1	TRBD2	TGTGCCAGCAGCTTGGGATTCGCGGGGGGGCCCTACAATGAGCAGTTCTTC	CASSLGFAGGPYNEQFF
TRBV20-1	-	TRBJ2-7	-	TGCAGTGCTAGGAGCTACGAGCAGTACTTC	CSARSYEQYF
TRBV20-1	-	TRBJ2-1	-	TGCAGTGCTAGTCAGCGGACATTCAACAATGAGCAGTTCTTC	CSASQRTFNNEQFF
TRBV11-1	-	TRBJ1-2	-	TGTGCCAGCAGCTTAGGGAGAGGGGATGCGCGCTATGGCTACACCTTC	CASSLGRGDARYGYTF
TRBV19	-	TRBJ1-1	-	TGTGCCAGTAGTTGGGGGGAGAGGACTGAAGCTTTCTTT	CASSWGERTEAFF
TRBV5-1	-	TRBJ2-5	-	TGCGCCAGCAGCTTTGGTTCCGGACAAGAGACCCAGTACTTC	CASSFGSGQETQYF
TRBV2	-	TRBJ1-4	TRBD1	TGTGCCAGCAGTGTTAGACAGGGACGAGAAAAACTGTTTTTT	CASSVRQGREKLFF
TRBV19	-	TRBJ2-5	-	TGTGCCAGTAGTATAGCGGGAGGGGGCGAGACCCAGTACTTC	CASSIAGGGETQYF
TRBV11-1	-	TRBJ2-7	-	TGTGCCAGCAGCTTAGAACTCGGGGAGCAGTACTTC	CASSLELGEQYF
TRBV21-1	-	TRBJ1-3	-	TGTGCCAGCAGCAAGGGGTCCTCTGGAAACACCATATATTTT	CASSKGSSGNTIYF
TRBV5-5	-	TRBJ1-5	-	TGTGCCAGCAGCTTGGACGTAACAGGGCATCAGCCCCAGCATTTT	CASSLDVTGHQPQHF
TRBV5-1	-	TRBJ2-2	TRBD1	TGCGCCAGCAGCTTGCAGGGGGCGCTGGCCGGGGAGCTGTTTTTT	CASSLQGALAGELFF
TRBV15	-	TRBJ1-1	-	TGTGCCACCAGCAGAGTTATAAACACTGAAGCTTTCTTT	CATSRVINTEAFF
TRBV29-1	-	TRBJ1-1	-	TGCAGCGCCGGGGGGGATAGCGCAACCGAAGCTTTCTTT	CSAGGDSATEAFF
TRBV30	-	TRBJ1-5	-	TGTGCCTGGAGTGTATCGGGGATTAGCAATCAGCCCCAGCATTTT	CAWSVSGISNQPQHF
TRBV6-5	-	TRBJ1-6	-	TGTGCCAGCAGAGTCGGGACACTAAATTCACCCCTCCACTTT	CASRVGTLNSPLHF
TRBV5-3	once	TRBJ1-1	-	TGTGCCAGAAGTCCCAGTTCCCGGACAGATTGGAACACTGAAGCTTTCTTT	CARSPSSRTDWNTEAFF
TRBV2	-	TRBJ1-1	-	TGTGCCAGCAGGACCATTGACAGTCGACCTGAAGCTTTCTTT	CASRTIDSRPEAFF
TRBV7-9	-	TRBJ1-3	-	TGTGCCAGCAGCTTAGCAAGGTGGCAGGTGGACACCATATATTTT	CASSLARWQVDTIYF
TRBV13	-	TRBJ1-1	-	TGTGCCAGCAGCTTCCGTCAGGGAAGAGCAGCTTTCTTT	CASSFRQGRAAFF